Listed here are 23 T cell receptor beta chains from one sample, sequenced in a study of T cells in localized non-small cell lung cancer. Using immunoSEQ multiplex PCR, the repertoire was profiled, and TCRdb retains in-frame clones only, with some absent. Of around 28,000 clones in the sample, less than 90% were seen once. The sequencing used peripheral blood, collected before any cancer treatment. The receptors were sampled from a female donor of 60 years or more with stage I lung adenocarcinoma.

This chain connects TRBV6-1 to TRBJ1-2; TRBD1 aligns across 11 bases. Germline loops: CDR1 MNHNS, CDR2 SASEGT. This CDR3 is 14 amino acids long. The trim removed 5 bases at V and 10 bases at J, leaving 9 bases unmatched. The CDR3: CASSTRTGGADYTF. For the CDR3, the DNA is TGTGCCAGCAGTACACGGACAGGGGGCGCGGACTACACCTTC.

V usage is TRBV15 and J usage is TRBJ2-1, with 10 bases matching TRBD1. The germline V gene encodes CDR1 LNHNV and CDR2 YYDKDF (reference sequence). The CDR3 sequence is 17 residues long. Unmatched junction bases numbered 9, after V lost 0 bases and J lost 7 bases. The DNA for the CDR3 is TGTGCCACCAGCAGAGAACCCGACAGGGGGCTATTTAATGAGCAGTTCTTC. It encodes CATSREPDRGLFNEQFF.

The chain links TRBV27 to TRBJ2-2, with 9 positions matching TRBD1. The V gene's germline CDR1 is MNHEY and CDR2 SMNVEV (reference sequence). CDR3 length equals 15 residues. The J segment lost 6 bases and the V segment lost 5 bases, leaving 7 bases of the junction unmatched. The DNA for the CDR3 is TGTGCCAGCAGTCAGGGACAGGGAAGAGCCGGGGAGCTGTTTTTT. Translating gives CASSQGQGRAGELFF.

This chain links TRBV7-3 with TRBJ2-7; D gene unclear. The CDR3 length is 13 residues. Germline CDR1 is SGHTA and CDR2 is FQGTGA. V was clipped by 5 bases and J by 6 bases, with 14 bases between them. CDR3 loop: CASSPPASLEQYF. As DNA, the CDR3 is TGTGCCAGCAGCCCCCCGGCGAGTCTCGAGCAGTACTTC.

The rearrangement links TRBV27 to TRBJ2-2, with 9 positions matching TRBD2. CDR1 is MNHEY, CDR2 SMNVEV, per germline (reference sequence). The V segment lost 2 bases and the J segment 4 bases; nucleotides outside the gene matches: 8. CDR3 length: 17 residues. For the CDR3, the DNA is TGTGCCAGCAGTTTACCCGGCGGGAGGGCATTCACCGGGGAGCTGTTTTTT. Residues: CASSLPGGRAFTGELFF.

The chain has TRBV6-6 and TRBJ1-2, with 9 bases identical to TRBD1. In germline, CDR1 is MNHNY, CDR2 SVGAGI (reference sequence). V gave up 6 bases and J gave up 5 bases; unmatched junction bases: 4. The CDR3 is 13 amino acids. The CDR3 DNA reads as TGTGCCAGCAGCCGGACAGGGGCGTATGGCTACACCTTC. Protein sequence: CASSRTGAYGYTF.

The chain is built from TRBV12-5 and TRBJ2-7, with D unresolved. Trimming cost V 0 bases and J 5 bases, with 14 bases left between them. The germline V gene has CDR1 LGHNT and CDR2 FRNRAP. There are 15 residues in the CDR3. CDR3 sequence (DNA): TGTGCTAGTGGTTTGGTAAGAGGACCCCTGGACGAGCAGTACTTC. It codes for CASGLVRGPLDEQYF. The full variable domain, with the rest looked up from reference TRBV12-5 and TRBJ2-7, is DARVTQTPRHKVTEMGQEVTMRCQPILGHNTVFWYRQTMMQGLELLAYFRNRAPLDDSGMPKDRFSAEMPDATLATLKIQPSEPRDSAVYFCASGLVRGPLDEQYFGPGTRLTVT.

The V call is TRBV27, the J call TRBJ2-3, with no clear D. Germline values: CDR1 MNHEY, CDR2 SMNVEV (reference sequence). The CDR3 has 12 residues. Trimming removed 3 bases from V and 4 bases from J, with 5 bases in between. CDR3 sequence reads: CASSFGSDTQYF. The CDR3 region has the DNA TGTGCCAGCAGTTTCGGGTCAGATACGCAGTATTTT.

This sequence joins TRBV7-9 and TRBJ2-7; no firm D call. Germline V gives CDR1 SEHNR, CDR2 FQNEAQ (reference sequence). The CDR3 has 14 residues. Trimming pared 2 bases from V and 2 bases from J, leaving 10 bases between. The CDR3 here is CASSLYGGTYEQYF. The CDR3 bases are TGTGCCAGCAGCTTATACGGTGGAACCTACGAGCAGTACTTC.

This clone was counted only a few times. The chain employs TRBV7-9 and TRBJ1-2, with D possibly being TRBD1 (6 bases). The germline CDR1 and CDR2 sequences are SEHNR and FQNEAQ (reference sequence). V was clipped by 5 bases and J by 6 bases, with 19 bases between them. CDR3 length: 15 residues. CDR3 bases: TGTGCCAGCAGCCCCCATGGTAGGGGGGTTGATGGCTACACCTTC. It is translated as CASSPHGRGVDGYTF.

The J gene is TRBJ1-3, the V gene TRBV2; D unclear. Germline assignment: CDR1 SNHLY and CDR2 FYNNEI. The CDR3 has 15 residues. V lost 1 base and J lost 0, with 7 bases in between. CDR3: CASSEGSLSGNTIYF. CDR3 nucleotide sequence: TGTGCCAGCAGTGAAGGCAGCCTCTCTGGAAACACCATATATTTT.

The CDR3 here is CASSESSITGELFF. The CDR3 DNA follows: TGCGCCAGCAGTGAGTCGTCTATCACCGGGGAGCTGTTTTTT. The V call is TRBV10-1, the J call TRBJ2-2; D gene ambiguous. Trimming pared 0 bases from V and 4 bases from J, leaving 6 bases between. This CDR3 region has 14 residues. Germline lookup yields CDR1 WNHNN and CDR2 SYGVQD (reference sequence).

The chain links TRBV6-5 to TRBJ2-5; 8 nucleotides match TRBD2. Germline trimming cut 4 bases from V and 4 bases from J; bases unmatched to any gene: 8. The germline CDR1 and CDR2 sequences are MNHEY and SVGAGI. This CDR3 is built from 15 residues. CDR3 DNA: TGTGCCAGCAGTTCCCGGGACGGGGGGGGAGAGACCCAGTACTTC. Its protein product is CASSSRDGGGETQYF.

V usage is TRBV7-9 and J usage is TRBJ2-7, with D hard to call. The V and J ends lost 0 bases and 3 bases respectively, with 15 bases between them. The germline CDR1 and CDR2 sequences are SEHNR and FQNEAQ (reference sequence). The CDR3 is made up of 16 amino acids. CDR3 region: CASSLAGPRVNYEQYF. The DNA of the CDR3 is TGTGCCAGCAGCTTAGCAGGGCCTAGGGTGAACTACGAGCAGTACTTC.

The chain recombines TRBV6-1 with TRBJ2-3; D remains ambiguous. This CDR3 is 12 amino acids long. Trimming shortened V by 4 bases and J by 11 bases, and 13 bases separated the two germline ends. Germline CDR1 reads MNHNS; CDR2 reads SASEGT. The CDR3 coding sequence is TGTGCCAGCAGTGTTGGAATTCAGGAGCAGTATTTT. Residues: CASSVGIQEQYF.

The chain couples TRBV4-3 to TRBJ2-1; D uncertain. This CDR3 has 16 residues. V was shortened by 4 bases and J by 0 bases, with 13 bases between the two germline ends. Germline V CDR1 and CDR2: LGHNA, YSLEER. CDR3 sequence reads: CASSLLSSSSYNEQFF. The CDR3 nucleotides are TGCGCCAGCAGCCTTTTGTCCTCTAGCTCCTACAATGAGCAGTTCTTC.

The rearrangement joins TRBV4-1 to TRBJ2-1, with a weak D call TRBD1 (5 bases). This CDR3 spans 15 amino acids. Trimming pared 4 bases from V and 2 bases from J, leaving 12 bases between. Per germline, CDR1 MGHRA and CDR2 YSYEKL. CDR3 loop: CASSPGQGTYNEQFF. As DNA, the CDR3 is TGCGCCAGCAGCCCCGGTCAGGGAACCTACAATGAGCAGTTCTTC.

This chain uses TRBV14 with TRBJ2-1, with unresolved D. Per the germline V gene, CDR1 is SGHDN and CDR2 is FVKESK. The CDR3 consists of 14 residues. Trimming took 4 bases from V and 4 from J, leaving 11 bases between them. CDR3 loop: CASSLVRLYNEQFF. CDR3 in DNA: TGTGCCAGCAGCCTTGTCAGACTGTACAATGAGCAGTTCTTC.

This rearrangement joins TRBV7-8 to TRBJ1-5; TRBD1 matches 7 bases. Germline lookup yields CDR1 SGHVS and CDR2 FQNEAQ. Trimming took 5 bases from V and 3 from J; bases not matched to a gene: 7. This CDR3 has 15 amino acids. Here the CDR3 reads CASSPQGGTNQPQHF. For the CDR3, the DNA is TGTGCCAGCAGCCCTCAGGGGGGGACCAATCAGCCCCAGCATTTT. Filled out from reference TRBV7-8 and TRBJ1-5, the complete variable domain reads GAGVSQSPRYKVAKRGQDVALRCDPISGHVSLFWYQQALGQGPEFLTYFQNEAQLDKSGLPSDRFFAERPEGSVSTLKIQRTQQEDSAVYLCASSPQGGTNQPQHFGDGTRLSIL.

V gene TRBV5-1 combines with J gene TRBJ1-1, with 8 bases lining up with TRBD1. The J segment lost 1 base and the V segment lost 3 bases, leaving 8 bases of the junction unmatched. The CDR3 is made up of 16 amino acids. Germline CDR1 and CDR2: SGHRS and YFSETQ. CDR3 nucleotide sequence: TGCGCCAGCAGCTACGGGACAGGCCGTTCGAACACTGAAGCTTTCTTT. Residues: CASSYGTGRSNTEAFF.

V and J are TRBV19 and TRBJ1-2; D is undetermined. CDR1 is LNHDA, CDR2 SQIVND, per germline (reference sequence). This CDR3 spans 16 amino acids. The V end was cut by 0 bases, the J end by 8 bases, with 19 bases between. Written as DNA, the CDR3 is TGTGCCAGTAGTATAGATCGAGTTTTGACCTCGGGAGGCTACACCTTC. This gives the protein CASSIDRVLTSGGYTF.

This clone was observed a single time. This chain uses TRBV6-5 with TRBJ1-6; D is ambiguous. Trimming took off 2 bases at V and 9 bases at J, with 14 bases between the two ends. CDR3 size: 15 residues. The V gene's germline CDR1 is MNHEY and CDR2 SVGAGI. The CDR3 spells CASSYTLSEVSPLHF. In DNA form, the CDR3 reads TGTGCCAGCAGTTACACCCTTTCAGAGGTTTCACCCCTCCACTTT.

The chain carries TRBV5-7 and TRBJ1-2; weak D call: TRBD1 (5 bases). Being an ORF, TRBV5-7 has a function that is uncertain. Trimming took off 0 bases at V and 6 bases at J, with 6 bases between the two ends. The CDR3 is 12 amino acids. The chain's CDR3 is CASSLGGDGYTF. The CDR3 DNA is TGTGCCAGCAGCTTGGGGGGGGATGGCTACACCTTC.